This T cell receptor (beta chain) was captured by sequencing in a study of cytomegalovirus exposure and HLA in healthy donors. Study-level findings and limits: Some TCR beta chains (about 170 of them) were listed as cytomegalovirus-associated. Based on reports, TCR beta sequences accurately predicted HLA-A and HLA-B alleles for most subjects. Within an earlier analysis, most TCR beta V segments proved productive either about 90% or about 30% of the time.

The ends lost 6 bases at V and 3 bases at J; junction bases unmatched: 6. CDR3 length equals 15 residues. CDR1 and CDR2 from the germline V gene are MNHNS and SASEGT. Comment on this clone: Its antigen is not identified.

The primer mix had 60 Vbeta and 13 Jbeta primers. Authors' methods: In a later analysis, the count reached 82 million or so unique TCR beta chains, with 8.5 million to 14 million shared. The data were produced by immunoSEQ multiplex PCR, yet TCRdb's version contains in-frame clones alone and is incomplete. V and J calls plus clone size are reproduced from that table; the DNA served to infer D and trimming. This sample carries 90,000 to 130,000 clones, more than 70% of them seen once, and the ten largest clones take around 2.9%. The TCR was taken from a woman aged 60 to 75 in good health and CMV-seropositive. Sequences were obtained from PBMCs. This chain joins TRBV6-1 and TRBJ1-3; the match to TRBD1 covers 9 bases. This chain's CDR3 is CASRPTGGDGNTIYF. CDR3 bases: TGTGCCAGCAGGCCGACAGGGGGTGATGGAAACACCATATATTTT.